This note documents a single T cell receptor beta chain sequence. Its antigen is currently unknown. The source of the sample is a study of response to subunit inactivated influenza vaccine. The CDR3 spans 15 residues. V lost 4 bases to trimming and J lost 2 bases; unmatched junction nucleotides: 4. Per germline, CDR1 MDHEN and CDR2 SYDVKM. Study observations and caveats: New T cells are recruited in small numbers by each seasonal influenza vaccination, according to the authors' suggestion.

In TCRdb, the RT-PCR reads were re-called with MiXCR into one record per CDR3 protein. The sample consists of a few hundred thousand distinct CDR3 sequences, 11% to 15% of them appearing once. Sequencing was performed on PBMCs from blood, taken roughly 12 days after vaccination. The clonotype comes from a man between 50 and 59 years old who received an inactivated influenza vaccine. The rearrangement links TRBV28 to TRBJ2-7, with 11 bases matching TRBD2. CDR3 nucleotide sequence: TGTGCCAGCAGTTCTCCGGGACTAGCGGCCTACGAGCAGTACTTC. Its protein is CASSSPGLAAYEQYF.